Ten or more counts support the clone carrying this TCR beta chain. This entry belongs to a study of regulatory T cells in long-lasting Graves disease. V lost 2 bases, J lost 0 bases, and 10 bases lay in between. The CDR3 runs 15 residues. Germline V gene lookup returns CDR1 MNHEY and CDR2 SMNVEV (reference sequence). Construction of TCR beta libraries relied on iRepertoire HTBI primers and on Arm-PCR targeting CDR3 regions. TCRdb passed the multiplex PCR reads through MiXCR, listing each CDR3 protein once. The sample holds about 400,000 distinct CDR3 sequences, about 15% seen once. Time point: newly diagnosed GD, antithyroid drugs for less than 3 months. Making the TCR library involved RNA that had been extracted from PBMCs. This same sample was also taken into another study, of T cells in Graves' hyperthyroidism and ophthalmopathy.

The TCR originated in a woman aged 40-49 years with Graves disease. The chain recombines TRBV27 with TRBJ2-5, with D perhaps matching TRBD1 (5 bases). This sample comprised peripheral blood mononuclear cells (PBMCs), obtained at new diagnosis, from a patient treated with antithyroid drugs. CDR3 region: CASSLRSGYQETQYF. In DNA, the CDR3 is TGTGCCAGCAGTTTACGGTCAGGGTACCAAGAGACCCAGTACTTC.